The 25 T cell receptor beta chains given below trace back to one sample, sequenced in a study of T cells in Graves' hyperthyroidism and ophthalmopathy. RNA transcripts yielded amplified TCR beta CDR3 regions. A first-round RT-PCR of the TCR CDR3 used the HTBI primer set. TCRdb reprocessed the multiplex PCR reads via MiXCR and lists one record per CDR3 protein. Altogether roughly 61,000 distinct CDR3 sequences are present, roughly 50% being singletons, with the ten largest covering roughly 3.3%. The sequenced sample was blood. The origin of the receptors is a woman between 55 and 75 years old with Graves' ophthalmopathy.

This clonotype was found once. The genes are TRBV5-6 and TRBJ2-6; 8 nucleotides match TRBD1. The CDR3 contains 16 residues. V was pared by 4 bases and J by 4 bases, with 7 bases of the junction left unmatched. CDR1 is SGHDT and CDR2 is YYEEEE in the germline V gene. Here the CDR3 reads CASSAAGGVGANVLTF. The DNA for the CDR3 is TGTGCCAGCAGCGCTGCAGGGGGCGTGGGGGCCAACGTCCTGACTTTC.

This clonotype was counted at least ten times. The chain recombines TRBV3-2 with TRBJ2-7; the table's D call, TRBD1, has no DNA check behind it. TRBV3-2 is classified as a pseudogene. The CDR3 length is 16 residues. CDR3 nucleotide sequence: TGTGCCAGCAGCCAAGAGGAACGACAGGGGGCAGGCGAGCAGTACTTC. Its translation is CASSQEERQGAGEQYF.

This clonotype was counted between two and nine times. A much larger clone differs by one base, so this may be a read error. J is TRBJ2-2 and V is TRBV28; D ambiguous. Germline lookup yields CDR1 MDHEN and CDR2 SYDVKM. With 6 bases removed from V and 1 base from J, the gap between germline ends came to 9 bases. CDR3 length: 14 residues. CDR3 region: CASRLELNTGELFF. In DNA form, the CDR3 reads TGTGCCAGCAGACTTGAGCTGAACACCGGGGAGCTGTTTTTT.

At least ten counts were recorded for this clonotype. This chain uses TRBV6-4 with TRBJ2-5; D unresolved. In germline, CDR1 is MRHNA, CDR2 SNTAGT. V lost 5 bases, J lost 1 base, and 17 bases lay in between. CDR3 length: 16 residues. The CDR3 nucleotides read TGTGCCAGCAGTCCCTCCCTCCCCGATCCCCAAGAGACCCAGTACTTC. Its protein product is CASSPSLPDPQETQYF.

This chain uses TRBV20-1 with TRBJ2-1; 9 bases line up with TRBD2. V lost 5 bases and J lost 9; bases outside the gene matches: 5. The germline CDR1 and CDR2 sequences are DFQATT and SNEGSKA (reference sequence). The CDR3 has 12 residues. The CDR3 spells CSALEREVEQFF. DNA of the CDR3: TGCAGTGCTTTGGAGCGGGAGGTTGAGCAGTTCTTC.

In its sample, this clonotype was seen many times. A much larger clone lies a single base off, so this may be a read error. The CDR3 spells CASSYGQGGAEKLFF. CDR3 bases: TGTGCCAGCAGCTACGGACAGGGGGGAGCGGAAAAACTGTTTTTT. The gene calls are TRBV11-2 and TRBJ1-4, with TRBD1 matching over 10 bases. CDR3 length: 15 residues. Germline CDR1 reads SGHAT; CDR2 reads FQNNGV. The V segment lost 4 bases and the J segment 8 bases; nucleotides outside the gene matches: 7.

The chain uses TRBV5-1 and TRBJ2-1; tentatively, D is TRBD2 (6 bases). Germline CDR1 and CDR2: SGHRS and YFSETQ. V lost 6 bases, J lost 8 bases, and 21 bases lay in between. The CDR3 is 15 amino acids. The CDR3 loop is CASTPLLAGGDEQFF. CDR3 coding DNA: TGCGCCAGCACCCCCTTGCTAGCCGGAGGGGATGAGCAGTTCTTC.

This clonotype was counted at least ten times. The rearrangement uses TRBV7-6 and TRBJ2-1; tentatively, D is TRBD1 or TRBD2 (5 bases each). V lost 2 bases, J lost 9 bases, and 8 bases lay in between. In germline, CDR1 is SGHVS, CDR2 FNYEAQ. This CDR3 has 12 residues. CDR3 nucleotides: TGTGCCAGCAGCTTAAGGGGACCTGAGCAGTTCTTC. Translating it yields CASSLRGPEQFF. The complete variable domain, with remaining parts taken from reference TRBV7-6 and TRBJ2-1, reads GAGVSQSPRYKVTKRGQDVALRCDPISGHVSLYWYRQALGQGPEFLTYFNYEAQQDKSGLPNDRFSAERPEGSISTLTIQRTEQRDSAMYRCASSLRGPEQFFGPGTRLTVL.

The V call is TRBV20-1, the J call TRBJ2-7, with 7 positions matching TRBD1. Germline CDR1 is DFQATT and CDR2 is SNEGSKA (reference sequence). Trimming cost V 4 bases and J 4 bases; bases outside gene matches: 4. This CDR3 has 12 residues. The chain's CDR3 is CSATDREYEQYF. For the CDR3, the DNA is TGCAGTGCTACCGACAGGGAGTACGAGCAGTACTTC.

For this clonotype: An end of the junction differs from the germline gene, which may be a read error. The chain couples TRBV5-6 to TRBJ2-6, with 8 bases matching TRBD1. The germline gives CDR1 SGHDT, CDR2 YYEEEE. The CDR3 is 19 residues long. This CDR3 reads CASSSTQTGVHPGANVLTF. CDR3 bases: TGTGCCAGCAGCTCGACCCAGACAGGGGTCCACCCTGGGGCCAACGTCCTGACCTTC.

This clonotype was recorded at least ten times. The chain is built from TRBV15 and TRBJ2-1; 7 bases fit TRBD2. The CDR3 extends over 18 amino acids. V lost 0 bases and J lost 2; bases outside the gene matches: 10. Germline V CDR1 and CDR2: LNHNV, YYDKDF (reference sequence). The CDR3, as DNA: TGTGCCACCAGCAGAGATCTCTCCGGGACTAACACCTACAATGAGCAGTTCTTC. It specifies CATSRDLSGTNTYNEQFF. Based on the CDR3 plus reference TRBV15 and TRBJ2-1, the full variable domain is DAMVIQNPRYQVTQFGKPVTLSCSQTLNHNVMYWYQQKSSQAPKLLFHYYDKDFNNEADTPDNFQSRRPNTSFCFLDIRSPGLGDTAMYLCATSRDLSGTNTYNEQFFGPGTRLTVL.

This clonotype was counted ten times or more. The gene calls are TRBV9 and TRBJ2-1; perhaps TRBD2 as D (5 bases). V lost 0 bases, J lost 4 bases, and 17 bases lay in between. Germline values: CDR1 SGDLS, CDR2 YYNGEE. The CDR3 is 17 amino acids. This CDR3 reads CASSVGFRGSLYNEQFF. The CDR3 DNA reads TGTGCCAGCAGCGTAGGTTTTCGGGGAAGTCTGTACAATGAGCAGTTCTTC. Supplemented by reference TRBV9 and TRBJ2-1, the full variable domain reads DSGVTQTPKHLITATGQRVTLRCSPRSGDLSVYWYQQSLDQGLQFLIQYYNGEERAKGNILERFSAQQFPDLHSELNLSSLELGDSALYFCASSVGFRGSLYNEQFFGPGTRLTVL.

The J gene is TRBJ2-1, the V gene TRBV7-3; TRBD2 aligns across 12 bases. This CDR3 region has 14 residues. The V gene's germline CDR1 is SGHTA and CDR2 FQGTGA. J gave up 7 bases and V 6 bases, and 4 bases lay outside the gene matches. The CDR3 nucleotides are TGTGCCAGCAGACAAGGACTAGCGGGAAATGAGCAGTTCTTC. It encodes CASRQGLAGNEQFF. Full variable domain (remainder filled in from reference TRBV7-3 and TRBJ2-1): GAGVSQTPSNKVTEKGKYVELRCDPISGHTALYWYRQSLGQGPEFLIYFQGTGAADDSGLPNDRFFAVRPEGSVSTLKIQRTERGDSAVYLCASRQGLAGNEQFFGPGTRLTVL.

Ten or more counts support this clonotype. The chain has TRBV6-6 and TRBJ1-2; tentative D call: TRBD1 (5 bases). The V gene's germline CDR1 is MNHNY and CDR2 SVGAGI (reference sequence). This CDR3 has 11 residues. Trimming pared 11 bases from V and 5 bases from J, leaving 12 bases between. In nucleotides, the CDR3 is TGTGCCGGGGCATCTGGTTATGGCTACACCTTC. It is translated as CAGASGYGYTF.

In nucleotides, the CDR3 is TGTGCCAGCAGTCGATTGGACACCGGGGCTTTTGAGCCCCAGCATTTT. It specifies CASSRLDTGAFEPQHF. The J gene is TRBJ1-5, the V gene TRBV27; TRBD1 is a possible D gene (5 bases). V shed 5 bases and J shed 8 bases, with 22 bases lying between them. This CDR3 has 16 residues. CDR1 is MNHEY, CDR2 SMNVEV, per germline (reference sequence).

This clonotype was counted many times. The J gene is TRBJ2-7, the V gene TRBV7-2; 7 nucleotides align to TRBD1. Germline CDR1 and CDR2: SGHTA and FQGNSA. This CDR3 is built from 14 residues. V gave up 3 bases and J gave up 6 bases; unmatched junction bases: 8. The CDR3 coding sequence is TGTGCCAGCAGCTTTCGACAGGGTACTCGCGAGCAGTACTTC. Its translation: CASSFRQGTREQYF.

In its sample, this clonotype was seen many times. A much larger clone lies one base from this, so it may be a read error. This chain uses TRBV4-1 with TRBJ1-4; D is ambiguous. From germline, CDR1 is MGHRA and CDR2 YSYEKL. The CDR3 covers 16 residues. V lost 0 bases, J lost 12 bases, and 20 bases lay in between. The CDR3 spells CASSQEGGLVREELFF. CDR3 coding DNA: TGCGCCAGCAGCCAAGAGGGCGGTCTCGTACGCGAAGAACTGTTTTTT.

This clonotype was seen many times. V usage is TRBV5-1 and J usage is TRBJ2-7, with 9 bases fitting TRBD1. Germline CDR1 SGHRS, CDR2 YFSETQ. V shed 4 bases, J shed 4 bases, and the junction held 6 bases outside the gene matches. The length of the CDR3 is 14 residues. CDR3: CASSLGGQGYEQYF. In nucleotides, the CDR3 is TGCGCCAGCAGCCTGGGGGGACAGGGATACGAGCAGTACTTC. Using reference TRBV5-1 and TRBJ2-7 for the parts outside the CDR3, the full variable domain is KAGVTQTPRYLIKTRGQQVTLSCSPISGHRSVSWYQQTPGQGLQFLFEYFSETQRNKGNFPGRFSGRQFSNSRSEMNVSTLELGDSALYLCASSLGGQGYEQYFGPGTRLTVT.

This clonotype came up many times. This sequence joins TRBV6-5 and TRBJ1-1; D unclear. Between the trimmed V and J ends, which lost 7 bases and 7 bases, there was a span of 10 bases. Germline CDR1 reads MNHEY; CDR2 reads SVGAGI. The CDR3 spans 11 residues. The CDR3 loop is CASMRELEAFF. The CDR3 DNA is TGTGCCAGCATGAGAGAACTTGAAGCTTTCTTT.

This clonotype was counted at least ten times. The CDR3 DNA sequence: TGTGCCAGCAGTTACAGAGGTAATGGAGACCCTGAAGCTTTCTTT. This sequence encodes CASSYRGNGDPEAFF. V usage is TRBV6-6 and J usage is TRBJ1-1; D gene ambiguous. Germline CDR1 is MNHNY and CDR2 is SVGAGI (reference sequence). V was shortened by 2 bases and J by 6 bases, with 16 bases between the two germline ends. This CDR3 contains 15 residues.

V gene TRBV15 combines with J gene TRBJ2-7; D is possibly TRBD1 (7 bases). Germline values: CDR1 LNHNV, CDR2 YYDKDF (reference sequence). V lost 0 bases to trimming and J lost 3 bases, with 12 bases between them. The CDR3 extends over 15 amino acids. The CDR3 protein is CATSRDRGDSYEQYF. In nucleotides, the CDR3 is TGTGCCACCAGCAGAGATAGGGGGGACAGCTACGAGCAGTACTTC.

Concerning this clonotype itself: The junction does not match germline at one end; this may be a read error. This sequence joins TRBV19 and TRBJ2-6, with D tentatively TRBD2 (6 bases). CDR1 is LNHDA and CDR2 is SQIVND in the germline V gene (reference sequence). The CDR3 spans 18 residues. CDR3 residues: CACSAEEGATSGANVLTF. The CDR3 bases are TGTGCCTGTAGTGCCGAGGAGGGAGCCACCTCTGGGGCCAACGTCCTGACTTTC.

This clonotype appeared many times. The CDR3 sequence: CASSARTGDKNIQYF. The CDR3 nucleotides are TGTGCCAGCAGCGCCCGGACAGGGGACAAAAACATTCAGTACTTC. The rearrangement uses TRBV7-2 and TRBJ2-4; 9 nucleotides agree with TRBD1. CDR1 and CDR2 (germline): SGHTA, FQGNSA. The CDR3 has 15 residues. The ends lost 5 bases at V and 3 bases at J; junction bases unmatched: 5.

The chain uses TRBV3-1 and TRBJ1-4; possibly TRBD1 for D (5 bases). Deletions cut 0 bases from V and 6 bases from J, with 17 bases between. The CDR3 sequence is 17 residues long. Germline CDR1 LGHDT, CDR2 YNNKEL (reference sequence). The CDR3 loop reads CASSQDVRGGIDEKLFF. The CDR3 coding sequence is TGTGCCAGCAGCCAAGATGTTCGCGGGGGAATCGATGAAAAACTGTTTTTT.

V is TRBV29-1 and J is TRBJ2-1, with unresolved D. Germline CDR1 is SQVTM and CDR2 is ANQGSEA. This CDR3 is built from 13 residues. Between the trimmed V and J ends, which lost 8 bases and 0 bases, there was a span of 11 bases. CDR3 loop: CSQAGSSYNEQFF. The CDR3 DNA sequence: TGCAGCCAAGCTGGAAGCTCCTACAATGAGCAGTTCTTC.